Presented here are 10 T cell receptor beta chains from one specimen sequenced in a study of T cells in Graves' hyperthyroidism and ophthalmopathy (dated by TCRdb to between 2017 and 2020). Libraries were prepared through multiplex PCR. Sequenced on an Illumina HiSeq 2000. Amplification of TCR beta CDR3 regions was carried out from RNA transcripts. The first round of RT-PCR for the TCR CDR3 was performed with the HTBI primer set and the Qiagen OneStep RT-PCR kit. TCRdb cleaned the public reads at Q25 with fastp, built clones with MiXCR and kept in-frame beta chains. Each CDR3 protein appears once, grouped with its most common genes and DNA. This sample comprises around 420,000 distinct CDR3 sequences, approximately 15% of them detected only once. The ten largest clones add up to about 4.9% of the sample. Material: blood. The receptors shown here come from a woman aged 18-29 years with Graves' hyperthyroidism.

A few counts support this clonotype. The chain links TRBV9 to TRBJ2-5; TRBD2 matches at 8 bases. Losses at the gene ends were 4 bases for V and 2 bases for J; bases not matched to a gene: 4. This CDR3 spans 14 amino acids. CDR1 and CDR2 from the germline V gene are SGDLS and YYNGEE. CDR3 sequence reads: CASSNGRVQETQYF. CDR3 DNA: TGTGCCAGCAGCAACGGGAGGGTTCAAGAGACCCAGTACTTC.

Concerning this clonotype: This may arise from a read error, as a much more abundant clone is one base away. The chain recombines TRBV7-2 with TRBJ1-2; D is unclear. The CDR3 is 13 amino acids. CDR1 is SGHTA and CDR2 is FQGNSA in the germline V gene. The CDR3 nucleotides are TGTGCCAACAGCTTCGGACCGGACTATGGCTACACCTTC. Amino acids: CANSFGPDYGYTF.

There are a few counts of this clonotype. The chain joins TRBV7-3 to TRBJ2-1; 11 bases match TRBD2. After removal of 0 bases from V and 10 bases from J, the junction contained 8 bases not matched to a gene. Per germline, CDR1 SGHTA and CDR2 FQGTGA. This CDR3 spans 16 amino acids. The CDR3: CASSLTSLAGGEEQFF. The CDR3 bases are TGTGCCAGCAGCTTAACCAGTCTAGCGGGAGGTGAGGAGCAGTTCTTC. Based on the CDR3 plus reference TRBV7-3 and TRBJ2-1, the full variable domain is GAGVSQTPSNKVTEKGKYVELRCDPISGHTALYWYRQSLGQGPEFLIYFQGTGAADDSGLPNDRFFAVRPEGSVSTLKIQRTERGDSAVYLCASSLTSLAGGEEQFFGPGTRLTVL.

This clonotype was seen at least ten times. The chain employs TRBV5-1 and TRBJ1-3, with no clear D. V shed 1 base and J shed 0 bases, with 8 bases lying between them. The CDR3 length is 15 residues. CDR1 is SGHRS, CDR2 YFSETQ, per germline. Here the CDR3 DNA reads TGCGCCAGCAGCTTGACGCGGTCCTCTGGAAACACCATATATTTT. Protein: CASSLTRSSGNTIYF.

This clonotype was observed a handful of times. The chain carries TRBV20-1 and TRBJ1-3; D ambiguous. Germline V gene sequence: CDR1 DFQATT, CDR2 SNEGSKA (reference sequence). The CDR3 extends over 14 amino acids. The V gene lost 6 bases and the J gene lost 2 bases, with 14 bases spanning the gap. The CDR3 DNA is TGCAGTGCCCCTAGTGCAGGAGCTGGAAACACCATATATTTT. Protein product: CSAPSAGAGNTIYF.

This clonotype showed up many times. The rearrangement uses TRBV3-1 and TRBJ2-3; 10 bases match TRBD2. This CDR3 contains 16 residues. Germline assignment: CDR1 LGHDT and CDR2 YNNKEL (reference sequence). The V gene end was trimmed by 1 base and the J gene end by 5 bases; junction bases not matched to a gene: 6. The CDR3 protein is CASSQVELAGRDTQYF. The CDR3 nucleotides are TGTGCCAGCAGCCAAGTAGAACTAGCGGGACGAGATACGCAGTATTTT.

This clonotype was recorded many times. This chain connects TRBV27 to TRBJ2-3; tentatively, D is TRBD1 or TRBD2 (5 bases each). Germline V gene data show CDR1 as MNHEY and CDR2 as SMNVEV (reference sequence). The ends were cut back, 9 bases at V and 3 bases at J, with 16 bases in the middle. The CDR3 extends over 14 amino acids. CDR3 DNA: TGTGCCAGTGGGGACCTCGGGGCGACAGATACGCAGTATTTT. Its translation: CASGDLGATDTQYF.

This clonotype has a count of ten or more. This sequence joins TRBV28 and TRBJ1-5; D gene unclear. The V and J ends lost 5 bases and 2 bases respectively, with 16 bases between them. Germline V lookup: CDR1 MDHEN, CDR2 SYDVKM. The CDR3 sequence is 16 residues long. The CDR3 spells CASSPLGRGGNQPQHF. Here the CDR3 DNA reads TGTGCCAGCAGTCCCCTGGGCCGCGGGGGCAATCAGCCCCAGCATTTT. Full variable domain (rest looked up from reference TRBV28 and TRBJ1-5): DVKVTQSSRYLVKRTGEKVFLECVQDMDHENMFWYRQDPGLGLRLIYFSYDVKMKEKGDIPEGYSVSREKKERFSLILESASTNQTSMYLCASSPLGRGGNQPQHFGDGTRLSIL.

A word on this clonotype: Its ends do not fully match the called genes, so a read error is possible. J is TRBJ2-1 and V is TRBV19; D possibly corresponds to TRBD2 (5 bases). Germline CDR1 is LNHDA and CDR2 is SQIVND (reference sequence). The CDR3 contains 12 residues. The CDR3 loop reads CATAGVYSEQFF. CDR3 DNA: TGTGCCACCGCCGGGGTCTACAGTGAGCAGTTCTTC. Full variable domain (outside the CDR3, taken from reference TRBV19 and TRBJ2-1): DGGITQSPKYLFRKEGQNVTLSCEQNLNHDAMYWYRQDPGQGLRLIYYSQIVNDFQKGDIAEGYSVSREKKESFPLTVTSAQKNPTAFYLCATAGVYSEQFFGPGTRLTVL.

The chain uses TRBV5-1 and TRBJ1-6; D might be TRBD1 (5 bases). CDR3 length: 14 amino acids. Trimming took 0 bases from V and 9 from J, leaving 10 bases between them. Germline CDR1 is SGHRS and CDR2 is YFSETQ. CDR3 in DNA: TGCGCCAGCAGCTTGGGGGGCAAAGGTTCACCCCTCCACTTT. It codes for CASSLGGKGSPLHF.